This T cell receptor (beta chain) was found in a study of Graves' ophthalmopathy and Graves' hyperthyroidism. The TCR beta CDR3 regions underwent amplification from RNA transcripts. The workflow started with a first-round RT-PCR run with HTBI primers and then moved on to a second-round multiplex PCR. TCRdb re-analysed the multiplex PCR reads in MiXCR, keeping a single row per CDR3 protein. The table lists about 230,000 distinct CDR3 sequences, 45% of them singletons, with approximately 51% in the top ten. The V and J ends lost 6 bases and 5 bases, in that order; junction bases with no gene match: 13. Germline V lookup: CDR1 SGHTA, CDR2 FQGNSA. CDR3 length equals 16 residues.

Sequenced: peripheral blood. V gene TRBV7-2 combines with J gene TRBJ2-7, with 10 bases identical to TRBD2. The source of this sequence is an adult man with Graves' ophthalmopathy. The CDR3 DNA is TGTGCCAGCAGATGGTGGGGCCTAGCGGGAGAGCACGAGCAGTACTTC. It yields the protein CASRWWGLAGEHEQYF. The entire variable domain, with the rest obtained from reference TRBV7-2 and TRBJ2-7, is as follows: GAGVSQSPSNKVTEKGKDVELRCDPISGHTALYWYRQSLGQGLEFLIYFQGNSAPDKSGLPSDRFSAERTGGSVSTLTIQRTQQEDSAVYLCASRWWGLAGEHEQYFGPGTRLTVT.